Presented here are 8 T cell receptor beta chains from one specimen sequenced in a study of Ad26.COV2.S vaccination and SARS-CoV-2 variants (dated by TCRdb to 2020 to 2022). The treatment or condition label on this specimen signifies: roughly 18 received Ad26.COV2.S at low or high dose, single or two shots; about 5 received placebo; per-sample allocation not given. Repertoires of vaccine and placebo recipients were sequenced from samples collected on day 63 after the first injection. Receptors were amplified or captured by the immunoSEQ multiplex PCR assay. As stored in TCRdb, this immuneACCESS dataset retains in-frame rearrangements with V and J assigned. A fraction of the clones does not appear; measured against another copy, unresolved V genes explain less than half of the discrepancy, and the remainder lacks a known reason. The sample table lists about 460,000 clones, roughly nine tenths of them with a count of one. The ten largest clonotypes hold under 2% of the sample.

The specimen comprised peripheral blood, sampled in a trial of Ad26.COV2.S vaccine versus placebo. The receptors come from a person between 18 and 65 years old who received the Ad26.COV2.S COVID-19 vaccine or a placebo.

The genes are TRBV11-3 and TRBJ2-3; possibly TRBD2 for D (5 bases). Germline V lookup: CDR1 SGHNT, CDR2 YENEEA. Trimming removed 1 base at V and 0 bases at J, with 8 bases between. The CDR3 extends over 15 amino acids. In nucleotides, the CDR3 is TGTGCCAGCAGCTTAGGAGGGTCTAGCACAGATACGCAGTATTTT. It translates to CASSLGGSSTDTQYF.

V is TRBV7-9 and J is TRBJ2-2; possibly TRBD2 for D (5 bases). V gave up 2 bases and J gave up 5 bases, with 18 bases separating them. CDR1 SEHNR and CDR2 FQNEAQ come from the germline V gene (reference sequence). CDR3 length: 17 amino acids. This CDR3 is CASSLTGSTVVTGELFF. CDR3 coding DNA: TGTGCCAGCAGCTTAACGGGGTCTACTGTAGTAACCGGGGAGCTGTTTTTT.

The rearrangement uses TRBV18 and TRBJ2-2; D ambiguous. V was pared by 0 bases and J by 6 bases, with 2 bases between. CDR1 KGHSH and CDR2 LQKENI come from the germline V gene. The length of the CDR3 is 12 residues. CDR3 amino acids: CASSPPAGELFF. The CDR3 region has the DNA TGTGCCAGCTCACCACCCGCCGGGGAGCTGTTTTTT.

The rearrangement uses TRBV4-1 and TRBJ1-6, with 9 nucleotides matching TRBD1. J was trimmed by 8 bases and V by 4 bases; bases with no gene match: 21. Germline CDR1 is MGHRA and CDR2 is YSYEKL. The length of the CDR3 is 20 residues. The CDR3 nucleotides read TGCGCCAGCAGCCCGAAACCGGGACAGGGATCCCTCCTGAAGGATTCACCCCTCCACTTT. It specifies CASSPKPGQGSLLKDSPLHF.

V and J are TRBV19 and TRBJ1-5, with a weak D call TRBD1 (5 bases). This CDR3 comprises 14 residues. V lost 9 bases and J lost 2, with 14 bases in between. CDR1 and CDR2 (germline): LNHDA, SQIVND (reference sequence). Here the CDR3 reads CASRTPGRNQPQHF. The CDR3 region has the DNA TGTGCCAGCCGGACCCCGGGGCGCAATCAGCCCCAGCATTTT.

This chain connects TRBV27 to TRBJ2-6; no reliable D call. CDR1 and CDR2 (germline): MNHEY, SMNVEV (reference sequence). Trimming took off 4 bases at V and 0 bases at J, with 7 bases between the two ends. The CDR3 is made up of 15 amino acids. The CDR3 sequence: CASSYLSSGANVLTF. As DNA, the CDR3 is TGTGCCAGCAGTTACCTAAGCTCTGGGGCCAACGTCCTGACTTTC.

The chain combines TRBV5-4 with TRBJ2-1, with 9 bases lining up with TRBD2. Germline lookup yields CDR1 SGHNT and CDR2 YYREEE (reference sequence). The CDR3 loop spans 15 amino acids. V dropped 4 bases and J dropped 2; count of bases not matched to a gene: 4. The CDR3 DNA is TGTGCCAGCAGCCCAGGACTAGCGCCCTACAATGAGCAGTTCTTC. It yields the protein CASSPGLAPYNEQFF.

The CDR3 region is CASSEVGGAFF. The CDR3, as DNA: TGTGCCAGCAGTGAAGTGGGTGGCGCTTTCTTT. This chain connects TRBV25-1 to TRBJ1-1; D is unresolved. The germline gives CDR1 MGHDK, CDR2 SYGVNS. The V end lost 2 bases, the J end lost 11 bases, and 9 bases lay between the germline ends. The CDR3 is made up of 11 amino acids.